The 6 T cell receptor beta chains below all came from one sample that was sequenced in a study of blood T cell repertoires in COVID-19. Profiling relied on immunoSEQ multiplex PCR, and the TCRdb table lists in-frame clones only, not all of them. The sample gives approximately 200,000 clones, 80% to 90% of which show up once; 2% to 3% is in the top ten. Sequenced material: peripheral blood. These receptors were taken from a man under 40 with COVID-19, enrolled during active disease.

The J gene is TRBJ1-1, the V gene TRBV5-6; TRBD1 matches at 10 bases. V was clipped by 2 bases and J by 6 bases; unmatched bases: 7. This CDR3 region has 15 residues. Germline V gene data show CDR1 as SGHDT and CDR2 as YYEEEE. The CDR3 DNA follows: TGTGCCAGCAGCTTTCGGACAGGGGGGATCTCTGAAGCTTTCTTT. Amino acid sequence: CASSFRTGGISEAFF.

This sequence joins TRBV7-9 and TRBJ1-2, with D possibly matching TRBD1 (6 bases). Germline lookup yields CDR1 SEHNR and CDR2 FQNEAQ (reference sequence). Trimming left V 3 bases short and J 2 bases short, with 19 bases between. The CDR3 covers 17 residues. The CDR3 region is CASSFYNREWGNYGYTF. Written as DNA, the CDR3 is TGTGCCAGCAGCTTTTACAACAGGGAGTGGGGGAACTATGGCTACACCTTC.

The CDR3 reads CASSLGGGGEKLFF. CDR3 in DNA: TGTGCCAGCAGCCTCGGAGGGGGGGGTGAAAAACTGTTTTTT. This chain links TRBV14 with TRBJ1-4; weak D call: TRBD1 (6 bases). Germline V gene sequence: CDR1 SGHDN, CDR2 FVKESK. Trimming took off 4 bases at V and 7 bases at J, with 13 bases between the two ends. The CDR3 runs to 14 residues.

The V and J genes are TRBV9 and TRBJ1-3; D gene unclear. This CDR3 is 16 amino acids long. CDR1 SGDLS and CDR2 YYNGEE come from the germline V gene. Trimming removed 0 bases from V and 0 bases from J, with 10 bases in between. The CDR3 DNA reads TGTGCCAGCAGCGTAGGTCCTACCTACTCTGGAAACACCATATATTTT. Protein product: CASSVGPTYSGNTIYF.

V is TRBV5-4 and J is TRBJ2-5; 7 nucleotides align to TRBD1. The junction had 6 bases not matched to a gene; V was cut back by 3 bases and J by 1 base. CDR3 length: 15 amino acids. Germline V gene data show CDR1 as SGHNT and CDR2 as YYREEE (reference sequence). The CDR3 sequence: CASSSPGQRQETQYF. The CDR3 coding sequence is TGTGCCAGCAGCTCACCGGGACAGCGCCAAGAGACCCAGTACTTC.

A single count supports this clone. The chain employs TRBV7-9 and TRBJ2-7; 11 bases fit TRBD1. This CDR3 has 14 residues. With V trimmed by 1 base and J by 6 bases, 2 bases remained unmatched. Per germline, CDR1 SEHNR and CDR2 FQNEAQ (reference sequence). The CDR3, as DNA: TGTGCCAGCAGCTTAGGGACAGGGGGCTTCGAGCAGTACTTC. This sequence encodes CASSLGTGGFEQYF.